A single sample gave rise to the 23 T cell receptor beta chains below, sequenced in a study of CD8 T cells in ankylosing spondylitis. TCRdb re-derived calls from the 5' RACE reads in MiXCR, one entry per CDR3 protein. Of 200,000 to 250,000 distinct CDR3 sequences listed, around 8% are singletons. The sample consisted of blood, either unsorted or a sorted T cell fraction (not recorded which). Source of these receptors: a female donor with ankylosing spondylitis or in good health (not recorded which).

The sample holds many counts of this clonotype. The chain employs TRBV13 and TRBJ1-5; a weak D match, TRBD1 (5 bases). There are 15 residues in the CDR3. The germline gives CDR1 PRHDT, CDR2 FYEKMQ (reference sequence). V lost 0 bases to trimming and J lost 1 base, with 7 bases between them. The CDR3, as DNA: TGTGCCAGCAGCTTAGGCCGGGGGAGCAATCAGCCCCAGCATTTT. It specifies CASSLGRGSNQPQHF.

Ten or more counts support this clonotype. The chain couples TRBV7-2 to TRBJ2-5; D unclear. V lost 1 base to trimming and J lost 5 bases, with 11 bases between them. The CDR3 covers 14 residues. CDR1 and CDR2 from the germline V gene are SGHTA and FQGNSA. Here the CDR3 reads CASSLDWRQETQYF. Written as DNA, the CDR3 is TGTGCCAGCAGCTTAGACTGGCGCCAGGAGACCCAGTACTTC.

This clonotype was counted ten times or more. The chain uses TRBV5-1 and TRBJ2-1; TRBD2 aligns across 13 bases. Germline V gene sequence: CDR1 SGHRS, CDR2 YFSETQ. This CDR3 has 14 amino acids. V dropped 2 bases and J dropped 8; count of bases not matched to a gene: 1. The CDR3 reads CASSLTSGGDEQFF. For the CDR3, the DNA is TGCGCCAGCAGCTTAACTAGCGGGGGGGATGAGCAGTTCTTC.

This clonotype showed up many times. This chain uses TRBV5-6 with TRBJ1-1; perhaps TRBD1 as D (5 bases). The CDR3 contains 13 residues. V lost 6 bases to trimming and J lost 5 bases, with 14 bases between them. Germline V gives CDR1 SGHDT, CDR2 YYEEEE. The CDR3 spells CASTLQGGTEAFF. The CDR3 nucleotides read TGTGCCAGCACCCTCCAGGGAGGGACTGAAGCTTTCTTT.

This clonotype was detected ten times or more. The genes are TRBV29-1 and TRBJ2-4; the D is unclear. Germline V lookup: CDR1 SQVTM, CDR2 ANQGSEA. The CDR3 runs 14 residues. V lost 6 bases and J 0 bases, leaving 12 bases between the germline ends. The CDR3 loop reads CSVRHALAKNIQYF. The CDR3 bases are TGCAGCGTCCGACACGCGCTAGCCAAAAACATTCAGTACTTC.

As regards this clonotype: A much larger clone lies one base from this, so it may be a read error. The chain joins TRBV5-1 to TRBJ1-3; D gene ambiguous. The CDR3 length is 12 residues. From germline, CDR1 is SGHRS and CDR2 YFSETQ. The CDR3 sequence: CASSLGGNTTYF. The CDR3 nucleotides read TGCGCCAGCAGCTTAGGAGGAAACACCACATATTTT.

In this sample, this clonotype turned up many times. In nucleotides, the CDR3 is TGTGCCAGCAGTTTCCCCACTTCGATAGATCCCCTGGACGGGGAGCTGTTTTTT. It encodes CASSFPTSIDPLDGELFF. The chain carries TRBV6-5 and TRBJ2-2; the D is unclear. Germline CDR1 MNHEY, CDR2 SVGAGI. Between the trimmed V and J ends, which lost 4 bases and 7 bases, there was a span of 25 bases. The CDR3 sequence is 18 residues long.

The CDR3 is CASSLGPKQETQYF. DNA of the CDR3: TGTGCCAGCAGCTTGGGACCGAAACAAGAGACCCAGTACTTC. The chain links TRBV5-4 to TRBJ2-5; D is uncertain. Germline lookup yields CDR1 SGHNT and CDR2 YYREEE (reference sequence). V was trimmed by 0 bases and J by 2 bases, leaving 8 bases between them. This CDR3 is 14 amino acids long.

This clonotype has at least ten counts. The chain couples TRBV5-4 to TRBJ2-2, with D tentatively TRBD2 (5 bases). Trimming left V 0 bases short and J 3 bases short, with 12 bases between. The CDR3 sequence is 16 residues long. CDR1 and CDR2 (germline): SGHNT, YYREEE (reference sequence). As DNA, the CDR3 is TGTGCCAGCAGCTTGGTCGGGGTCGGAGACACCGGGGAGCTGTTTTTT. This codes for CASSLVGVGDTGELFF.

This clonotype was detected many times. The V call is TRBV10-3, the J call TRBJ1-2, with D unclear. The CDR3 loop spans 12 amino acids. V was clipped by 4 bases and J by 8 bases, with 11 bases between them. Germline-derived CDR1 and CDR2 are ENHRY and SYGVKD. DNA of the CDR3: TGTGCCATCAGTGCCTCGGAAGGGGGCTACACCTTC. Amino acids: CAISASEGGYTF.

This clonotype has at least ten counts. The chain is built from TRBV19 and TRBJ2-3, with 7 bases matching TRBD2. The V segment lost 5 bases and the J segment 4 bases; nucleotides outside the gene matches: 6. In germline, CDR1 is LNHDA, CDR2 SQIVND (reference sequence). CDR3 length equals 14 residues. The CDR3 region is CASSSRERSDTQYF. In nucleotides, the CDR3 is TGTGCCAGTAGTTCGCGGGAGCGATCAGATACGCAGTATTTT.

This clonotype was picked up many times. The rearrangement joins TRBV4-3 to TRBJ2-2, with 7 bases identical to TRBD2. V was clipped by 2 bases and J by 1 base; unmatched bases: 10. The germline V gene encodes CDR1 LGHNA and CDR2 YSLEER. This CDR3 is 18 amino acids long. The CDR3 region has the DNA TGCGCCAGCAGCCAATCCTATAAGGGAGGGCGGAACACCGGGGAGCTGTTTTTT. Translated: CASSQSYKGGRNTGELFF.

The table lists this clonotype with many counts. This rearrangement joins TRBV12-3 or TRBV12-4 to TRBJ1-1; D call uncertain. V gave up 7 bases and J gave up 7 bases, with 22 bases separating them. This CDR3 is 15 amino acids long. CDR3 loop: CASIDRISGLFEAFF. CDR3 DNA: TGTGCCAGCATAGACCGTATAAGCGGACTTTTTGAAGCTTTCTTT.

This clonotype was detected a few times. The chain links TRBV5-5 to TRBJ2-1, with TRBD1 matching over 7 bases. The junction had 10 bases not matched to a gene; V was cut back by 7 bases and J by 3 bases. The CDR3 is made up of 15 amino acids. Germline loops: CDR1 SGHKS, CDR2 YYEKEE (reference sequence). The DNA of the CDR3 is TGTGCCAGCGGCCCAATCGGGACAGTCTACAATGAGCAGTTCTTC. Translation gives CASGPIGTVYNEQFF.

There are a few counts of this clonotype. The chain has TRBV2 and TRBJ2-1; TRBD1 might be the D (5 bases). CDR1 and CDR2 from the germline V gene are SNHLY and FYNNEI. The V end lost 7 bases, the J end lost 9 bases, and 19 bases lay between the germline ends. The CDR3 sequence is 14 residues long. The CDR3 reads CASIYRTPPGEQFF. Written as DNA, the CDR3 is TGTGCCAGCATATACCGGACACCACCCGGTGAGCAGTTCTTC.

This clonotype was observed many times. The CDR3 coding sequence is TGCAGTGCTGCCCCCCCTCAGGGGAACACCATATATTTT. This sequence encodes CSAAPPQGNTIYF. The J gene is TRBJ1-3, the V gene TRBV20-1; possible D gene TRBD1, 6 bases. CDR1 is DFQATT, CDR2 SNEGSKA, per germline (reference sequence). The CDR3 spans 13 residues. Trimming took off 5 bases at V and 7 bases at J, with 15 bases between the two ends.

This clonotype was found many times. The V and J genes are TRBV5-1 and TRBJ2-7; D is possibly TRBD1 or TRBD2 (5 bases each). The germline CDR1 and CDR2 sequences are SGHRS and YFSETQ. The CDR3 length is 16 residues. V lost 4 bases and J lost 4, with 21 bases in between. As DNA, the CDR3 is TGCGCCAGCAGCCTGAGTTCGTTCTTCGAGGGGTACGAGCAGTACTTC. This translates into CASSLSSFFEGYEQYF.

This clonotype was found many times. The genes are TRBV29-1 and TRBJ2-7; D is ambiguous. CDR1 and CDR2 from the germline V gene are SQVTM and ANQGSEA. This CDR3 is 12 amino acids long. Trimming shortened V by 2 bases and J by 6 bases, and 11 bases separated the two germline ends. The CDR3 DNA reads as TGCAGCGTTGAAAAGGCCGTGGGCGAGCAGTACTTC. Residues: CSVEKAVGEQYF.

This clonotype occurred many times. The CDR3 nucleotides are TGTGCCAGCAGCCGAGGGGGGTCGGGGGCCAACGTCCTGACTTTC. Its protein is CASSRGGSGANVLTF. The rearrangement uses TRBV6-1 and TRBJ2-6, with D possibly called TRBD1 or TRBD2 (6 bases each). Between the trimmed V and J ends, which lost 6 bases and 4 bases, there was a span of 13 bases. This CDR3 comprises 15 residues. From germline, CDR1 is MNHNS and CDR2 SASEGT.

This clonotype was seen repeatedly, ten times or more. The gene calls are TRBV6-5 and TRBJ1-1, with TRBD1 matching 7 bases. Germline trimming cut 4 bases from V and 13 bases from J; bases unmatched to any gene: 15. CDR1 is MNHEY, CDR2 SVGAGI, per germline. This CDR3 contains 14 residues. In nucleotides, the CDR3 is TGTGCCAGCAGTTTAGCGACAGGGCCTTTCGGTGGTTTCTTT. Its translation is CASSLATGPFGGFF.

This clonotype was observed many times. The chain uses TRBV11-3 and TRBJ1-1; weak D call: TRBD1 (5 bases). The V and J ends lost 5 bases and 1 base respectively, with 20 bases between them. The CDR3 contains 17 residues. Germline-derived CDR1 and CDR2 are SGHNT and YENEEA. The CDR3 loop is CASSLSLRGKKNTEAFF. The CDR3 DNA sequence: TGTGCCAGCAGCCTTTCCCTCCGGGGGAAAAAGAACACTGAAGCTTTCTTT.

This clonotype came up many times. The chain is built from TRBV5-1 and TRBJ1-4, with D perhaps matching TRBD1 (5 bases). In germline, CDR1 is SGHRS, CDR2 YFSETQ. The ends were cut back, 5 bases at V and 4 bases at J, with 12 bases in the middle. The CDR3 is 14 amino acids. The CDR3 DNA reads TGCGCCAGCAGATGGGACCTAGTTAATGAAAAACTGTTTTTT. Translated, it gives CASRWDLVNEKLFF.

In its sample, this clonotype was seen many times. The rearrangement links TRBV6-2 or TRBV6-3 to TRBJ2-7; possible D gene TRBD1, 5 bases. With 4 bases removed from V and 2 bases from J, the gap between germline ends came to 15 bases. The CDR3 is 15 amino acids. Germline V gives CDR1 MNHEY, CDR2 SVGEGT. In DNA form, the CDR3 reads TGTGCCAGCAGTTCCGCCCAAGGGGCAGCCTACGAGCAGTACTTC. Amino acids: CASSSAQGAAYEQYF.